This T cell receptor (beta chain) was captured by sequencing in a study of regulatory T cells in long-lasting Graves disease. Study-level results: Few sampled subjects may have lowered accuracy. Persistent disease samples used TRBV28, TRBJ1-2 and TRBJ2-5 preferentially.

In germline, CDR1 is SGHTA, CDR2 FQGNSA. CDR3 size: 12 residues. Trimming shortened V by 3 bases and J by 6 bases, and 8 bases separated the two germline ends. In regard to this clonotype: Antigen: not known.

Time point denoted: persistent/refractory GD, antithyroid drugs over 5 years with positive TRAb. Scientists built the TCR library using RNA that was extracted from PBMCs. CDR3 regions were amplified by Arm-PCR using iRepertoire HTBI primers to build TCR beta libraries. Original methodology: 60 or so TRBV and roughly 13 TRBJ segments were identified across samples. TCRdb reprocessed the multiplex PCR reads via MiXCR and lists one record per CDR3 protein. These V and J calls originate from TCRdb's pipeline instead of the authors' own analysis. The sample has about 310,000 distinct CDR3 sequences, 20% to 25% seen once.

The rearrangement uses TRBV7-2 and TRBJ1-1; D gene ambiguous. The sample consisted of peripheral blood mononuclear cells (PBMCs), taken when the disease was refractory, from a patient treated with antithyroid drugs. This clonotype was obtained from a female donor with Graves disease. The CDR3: CASSLSDAEAFF. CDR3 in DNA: TGTGCCAGCAGCTTGTCCGACGCTGAAGCTTTCTTT.